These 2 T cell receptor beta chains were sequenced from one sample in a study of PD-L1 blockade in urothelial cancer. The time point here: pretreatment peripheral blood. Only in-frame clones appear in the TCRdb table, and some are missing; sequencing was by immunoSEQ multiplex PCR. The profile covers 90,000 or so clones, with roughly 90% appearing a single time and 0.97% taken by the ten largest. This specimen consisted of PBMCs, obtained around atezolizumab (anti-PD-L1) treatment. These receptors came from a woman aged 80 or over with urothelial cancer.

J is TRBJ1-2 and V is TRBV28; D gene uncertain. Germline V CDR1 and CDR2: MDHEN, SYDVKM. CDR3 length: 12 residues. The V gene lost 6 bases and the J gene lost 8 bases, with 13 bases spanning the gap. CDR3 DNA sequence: TGTGCCAGCAGACCCGGAGAGACGGGCTACACCTTC. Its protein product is CASRPGETGYTF.

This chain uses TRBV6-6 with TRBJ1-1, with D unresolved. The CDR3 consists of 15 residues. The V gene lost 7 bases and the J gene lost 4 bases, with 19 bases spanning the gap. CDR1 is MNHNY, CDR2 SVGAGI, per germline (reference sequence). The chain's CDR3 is CASIEGPSRGTEAFF. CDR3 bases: TGTGCCAGCATCGAAGGGCCTTCTCGGGGCACTGAAGCTTTCTTT.